This T cell receptor beta chain was obtained from a study of cytomegalovirus exposure and HLA in healthy donors. The CDR3 covers 15 residues. V lost 5 bases to trimming and J lost 2 bases, with 13 bases between them. CDR1 SEHNR and CDR2 FQNEAQ come from the germline V gene (reference sequence). Primers for the PCR totalled 60 Vbeta and 13 Jbeta. Measured with immunoSEQ multiplex PCR; TCRdb has only the in-frame clones, and not every one. The table records 150,000 to 200,000 clones, about two thirds of them present only once. Source material: PBMCs. The clonotype originates from a woman aged 18-30 years in good health and CMV-seropositive. The rearrangement uses TRBV7-9 and TRBJ2-1, with D maybe TRBD1 (6 bases). The CDR3 here is CASSLRQGTYNEQFF. CDR3 nucleotide sequence: TGTGCCAGCAGCCTCCGGCAGGGGACCTACAATGAGCAGTTCTTC.